Below, 24 T cell receptor beta chains from the same sample are listed, as sequenced in a study of control samples from healthy donors and cancer patients. Sequenced by immunoSEQ multiplex PCR; TCRdb stores in-frame clones only, minus some. The sample consists of fewer than 200,000 clones, 85% to 95% of them appearing once. Sequenced material: blood. The receptors derive from a man in his late teens or twenties in good health.

As for this clone: Additional DNA sequences in this sample encode the identical CDR3. The chain combines TRBV5-1 with TRBJ2-4; tentative D call: TRBD1 (5 bases). Between the trimmed V and J ends, which lost 0 bases and 0 bases, there was a span of 7 bases. CDR1 is SGHRS and CDR2 is YFSETQ in the germline V gene. The CDR3 length is 15 residues. The chain's CDR3 is CASSLEGIAKNIQYF. In DNA form, the CDR3 reads TGCGCCAGCAGCTTGGAGGGGATAGCCAAAAACATTCAGTACTTC.

This clone was recorded a few times. The chain links TRBV24-1 to TRBJ2-3; 7 bases are a match to TRBD1. The CDR3 is made up of 15 amino acids. Germline CDR1 reads KGHDR; CDR2 reads SFDVKD. V gave up 3 bases and J gave up 4 bases; unmatched junction bases: 6. Here the CDR3 DNA reads TGTGCCACCAGTGATAAAAGACAGGGCCCAGATACGCAGTATTTT. This sequence encodes CATSDKRQGPDTQYF.

The chain is built from TRBV30 and TRBJ2-1; D perhaps matches TRBD1 (5 bases). V dropped 3 bases and J dropped 2 bases, with 14 bases sitting between them. The CDR3 contains 15 residues. Germline V CDR1 and CDR2: GTSNPN, SVGIG (reference sequence). The CDR3 DNA reads as TGTGCCTGGAGCAGTCAGGGAATGACCTACAATGAGCAGTTCTTC. Protein product: CAWSSQGMTYNEQFF.

This clone was picked up one time. This CDR3 is CASKGQGSNEQFF. DNA of the CDR3: TGTGCCAGCAAAGGACAGGGGTCCAATGAGCAGTTCTTC. The chain combines TRBV7-9 with TRBJ2-1, with TRBD1 identical over 9 bases. V lost 7 bases to trimming and J lost 6 bases; unmatched junction nucleotides: 4. This CDR3 comprises 13 residues. CDR1 and CDR2 from the germline V gene are SEHNR and FQNEAQ (reference sequence).

Of note for this clone: Other DNA sequences of this sample code for an identical CDR3. J is TRBJ1-5 and V is TRBV9; D possibly corresponds to TRBD1 (6 bases). Germline V lookup: CDR1 SGDLS, CDR2 YYNGEE. V was trimmed by 0 bases and J by 7 bases, leaving 11 bases between them. This CDR3 has 14 residues. The CDR3: CASSVGGGGQPQHF. Here the CDR3 DNA reads TGTGCCAGCAGCGTAGGAGGGGGGGGCCAGCCCCAGCATTTT.

V is TRBV11-2 and J is TRBJ1-1, with a possible D match to TRBD1 (6 bases). V was trimmed by 2 bases and J by 0 bases, leaving 16 bases between them. The CDR3 length is 17 residues. Germline values: CDR1 SGHAT, CDR2 FQNNGV. This CDR3 is CASSLSGGAFMNTEAFF. The CDR3 region has the DNA TGTGCCAGCAGCTTATCGGGGGGCGCTTTCATGAACACTGAAGCTTTCTTT.

The CDR3 region is CSAPAQGVGGYTF. The CDR3 nucleotides are TGCAGCGCTCCCGCCCAGGGCGTGGGTGGCTACACCTTC. J is TRBJ1-2 and V is TRBV29-1; possible D gene TRBD1, 5 bases. The CDR3 loop spans 13 amino acids. V was shortened by 7 bases and J by 7 bases, with 19 bases between the two germline ends. The V gene's germline CDR1 is SQVTM and CDR2 ANQGSEA.

The rearrangement links TRBV2 to TRBJ2-1, with no clear D. The CDR3 totals 13 residues. V was cut by 2 bases and J by 9 bases, with 11 bases left in between. Germline V gives CDR1 SNHLY, CDR2 FYNNEI. The CDR3 here is CASSENARGEQFF. The DNA of the CDR3 is TGTGCCAGCAGTGAAAACGCCCGCGGTGAGCAGTTCTTC. Combining the CDR3 with reference TRBV2 and TRBJ2-1 gives the whole variable domain EPEVTQTPSHQVTQMGQEVILRCVPISNHLYFYWYRQILGQKVEFLVSFYNNEISEKSEIFDDQFSVERPDGSNFTLKIRSTKLEDSAMYFCASSENARGEQFFGPGTRLTVL.

This rearrangement joins TRBV6-5 to TRBJ2-3, with 7 bases aligning to TRBD1. The germline CDR1 and CDR2 sequences are MNHEY and SVGAGI. V lost 4 bases to trimming and J lost 11 bases; unmatched junction nucleotides: 18. This CDR3 has 16 residues. DNA for the CDR3: TGTGCCAGCAGTTCAGACAGGGAACGTACCCCCTCCCTGCAGTATTTT. Its translation: CASSSDRERTPSLQYF.

The J gene is TRBJ1-3, the V gene TRBV3-1 (or the pseudogene TRBV3-2), with D unresolved. The CDR3 extends over 14 amino acids. Germline CDR1 is LGHDT and CDR2 is YNNKEL (reference sequence). With 1 base removed from V and 2 bases from J, the gap between germline ends came to 6 bases. The CDR3 region is CASSQVRAGNTIYF. The DNA for the CDR3 is TGTGCCAGCAGCCAAGTGAGGGCTGGAAACACCATATATTTT.

J is TRBJ1-1 and V is TRBV12-3 or TRBV12-4, with TRBD1 as a possible D gene (6 bases). Trimming cost V 11 bases and J 2 bases, with 15 bases left between them. The CDR3 contains 13 residues. Here the CDR3 reads CAGRVDRNTEAFF. CDR3 coding DNA: TGTGCCGGGAGGGTGGACAGAAACACTGAAGCTTTCTTT.

This sequence joins TRBV30 and TRBJ1-1; no reliable D call. Germline lookup yields CDR1 GTSNPN and CDR2 SVGIG (reference sequence). CDR3 length: 13 residues. V lost 2 bases, J lost 0 bases, and 7 bases lay in between. The CDR3 sequence: CAWSRELNTEAFF. The DNA for the CDR3 is TGTGCCTGGAGTAGGGAATTGAACACTGAAGCTTTCTTT.

V and J are TRBV30 and TRBJ1-4; D is perhaps TRBD1 (6 bases). Germline loops: CDR1 GTSNPN, CDR2 SVGIG (reference sequence). V gave up 2 bases and J gave up 8 bases, with 12 bases separating them. This CDR3 contains 13 residues. The CDR3 nucleotides read TGTGCCTGGAGTTTGGGGGCCAAGGAAAAACTGTTTTTT. Protein sequence: CAWSLGAKEKLFF. Full variable domain (rest looked up from reference TRBV30 and TRBJ1-4): SQTIHQWPATLVQPVGSPLSLECTVEGTSNPNLYWYRQAAGRGLQLLFYSVGIGQISSEVPQNLSASRPQDRQFILSSKKLLLSDSGFYLCAWSLGAKEKLFFGSGTQLSVL.

The genes are TRBV6-6 and TRBJ2-5, with D unresolved. Germline values: CDR1 MNHNY, CDR2 SVGAGI (reference sequence). V lost 0 bases to trimming and J lost 0 bases, with 5 bases between them. The CDR3 runs to 14 residues. CDR3 residues: CASSYSEYQETQYF. The CDR3 coding sequence is TGTGCCAGCAGTTACTCGGAGTACCAAGAGACCCAGTACTTC.

The chain employs TRBV2 and TRBJ2-7; a possible D gene is TRBD2 (5 bases). From germline, CDR1 is SNHLY and CDR2 FYNNEI. This CDR3 is built from 13 residues. The V gene lost 6 bases and the J gene lost 3 bases, with 12 bases spanning the gap. The CDR3 DNA sequence: TGTGCCAGCAGCCCAGCGGTTTACTACGAGCAGTACTTC. The encoded protein is CASSPAVYYEQYF.

V is TRBV5-5 and J is TRBJ2-1; D uncertain. CDR3 length: 10 amino acids. V was clipped by 4 bases and J by 7 bases, with 3 bases between them. Germline V lookup: CDR1 SGHKS, CDR2 YYEKEE (reference sequence). CDR3 region: CASSGNEQFF. As DNA, the CDR3 is TGTGCCAGCAGCGGGAATGAGCAGTTCTTC.

The chain carries TRBV30 and TRBJ1-3; D gene ambiguous. Germline V lookup: CDR1 GTSNPN, CDR2 SVGIG (reference sequence). This CDR3 has 15 amino acids. V was clipped by 2 bases and J by 0 bases, with 11 bases between them. CDR3 nucleotides: TGTGCCTGGAGTAGAAGGACCCGCTCTGGAAACACCATATATTTT. Its translation is CAWSRRTRSGNTIYF.

V and J are TRBV9 and TRBJ2-5; D is perhaps TRBD2 (6 bases). The V end lost 0 bases, the J end lost 0 bases, and 12 bases lay between the germline ends. There are 16 residues in the CDR3. CDR1 and CDR2 (germline): SGDLS, YYNGEE. The CDR3 nucleotides read TGTGCCAGCAGCGTAGATAGCGGCATGTACCAAGAGACCCAGTACTTC. It yields the protein CASSVDSGMYQETQYF.

This chain uses TRBV4-1 with TRBJ1-2; 8 nucleotides align to TRBD1. CDR3 length equals 16 residues. V lost 1 base to trimming and J lost 0 bases; unmatched junction nucleotides: 4. Germline CDR1 MGHRA, CDR2 YSYEKL. CDR3 amino acids: CASSQALDRANYGYTF. The CDR3 nucleotides read TGCGCCAGCAGCCAAGCCTTGGACAGGGCTAACTATGGCTACACCTTC.

The chain couples TRBV18 to TRBJ1-2; 8 bases agree with TRBD1. This CDR3 has 15 amino acids. Germline CDR1 KGHSH, CDR2 LQKENI. V was pared by 2 bases and J by 7 bases, with 9 bases of the junction left unmatched. The DNA of the CDR3 is TGTGCCAGCTCACCATCCCAGGGGGCTGGTGGTGGCTACACCTTC. Protein: CASSPSQGAGGGYTF.

This clone was counted once. V is TRBV27 and J is TRBJ2-3; 7 bases agree with TRBD2. Losses at the gene ends were 5 bases for V and 1 base for J; bases not matched to a gene: 9. Per the germline V gene, CDR1 is MNHEY and CDR2 is SMNVEV (reference sequence). This CDR3 has 16 residues. CDR3 coding DNA: TGTGCCAGCAGTCCTGGAGCGGGAAAAGGCACAGATACGCAGTATTTT. It is translated as CASSPGAGKGTDTQYF.

V usage is TRBV10-3 and J usage is TRBJ1-2; the D is unclear. The CDR3 runs to 15 residues. Between the trimmed V and J ends, which lost 6 bases and 4 bases, there was a span of 18 bases. Germline lookup yields CDR1 ENHRY and CDR2 SYGVKD. As DNA, the CDR3 is TGTGCCATCAGCCTCTCGGGTCGAGCAGGCTATGGCTACACCTTC. It codes for CAISLSGRAGYGYTF.

The gene calls are TRBV7-9 and TRBJ1-2; D is undetermined. Germline V lookup: CDR1 SEHNR, CDR2 FQNEAQ (reference sequence). Trimming took 1 base from V and 6 from J, leaving 12 bases between them. The CDR3 contains 14 residues. The CDR3 is CASSLGREIDGYTF. CDR3 sequence (DNA): TGTGCCAGCAGCTTAGGGAGAGAGATAGATGGCTACACCTTC.

The chain links TRBV7-3 to TRBJ2-2; D gene unclear. CDR1 and CDR2 from the germline V gene are SGHTA and FQGTGA. This CDR3 is built from 11 residues. Deletions cut 2 bases from V and 6 bases from J, with 1 base between. The CDR3 DNA follows: TGTGCCAGCAGCTTATCCGGGGAGCTGTTTTTT. Translating it yields CASSLSGELFF.